Listed below are T cell receptor beta chains from one sample, sequenced in a study of vaccination and CD4 T cells after COVID-19. TCRdb recomputed calls from the PCR reads with MiXCR, one row per CDR3 protein. Of under 25,000 distinct CDR3 sequences listed, around 50% are singletons. Their cognate antigens are unknown. Sequencing was performed on CD4+ T cells from blood, cultured in vitro. The receptors come from a human donor who had recovered from COVID-19. The CDR3 runs from the conserved cysteine through the conserved F or W. A D gene is named only where the DNA matches it firmly. The listing skips clone size in some rows; elsewhere it reads once, few, many or a size class.

d_gene: .
v_gene: TRBV7-9
j_gene: TRBJ1-2
len: 13
abundance: .
CDR3aa: CASSLNQEDGYTF
CDR3nt: TGTGCCAGCAGCTTAAATCAGGAGGATGGCTACACCTTC

d_gene: TRBD2
v_gene: TRBV20-1
j_gene: TRBJ2-2
len: 16
abundance: .
CDR3aa: CSASAPSGRATGELFF
CDR3nt: TGCAGTGCTAGCGCTCCTAGCGGGAGAGCTACCGGGGAGCTGTTTTTT

d_gene: .
v_gene: TRBV15
j_gene: TRBJ1-4
len: 14
abundance: .
CDR3aa: CATSRGVGNEKLFF
CDR3nt: TGTGCCACCAGCAGAGGGGTCGGGAATGAAAAACTGTTTTTT

d_gene: .
v_gene: TRBV10-2
j_gene: TRBJ1-2
len: 14
abundance: once
CDR3aa: CASSELQGYGGYTF
CDR3nt: TGCGCCAGCAGTGAGTTACAGGGATATGGAGGCTACACCTTC

d_gene: .
v_gene: TRBV5-1
j_gene: TRBJ1-2
len: 15
abundance: .
CDR3aa: CASSLGQGLTYGYTF
CDR3nt: TGCGCCAGCAGCTTGGGGCAGGGGCTAACCTATGGCTACACCTTC

d_gene: .
v_gene: TRBV7-2
j_gene: TRBJ1-3
len: 16
abundance: .
CDR3aa: CASSSLGREGGNTIYF
CDR3nt: TGTGCCAGCAGCTCCCTCGGCAGGGAAGGTGGAAACACCATATATTTT

d_gene: .
v_gene: TRBV19
j_gene: TRBJ2-2
len: 14
abundance: .
CDR3aa: CASSMGLATGELFF
CDR3nt: TGTGCCAGTAGTATGGGGTTAGCGACCGGGGAGCTGTTTTTT

d_gene: TRBD1
v_gene: TRBV6-1
j_gene: TRBJ1-6
len: 14
abundance: few
CDR3aa: CASIGGGLNSPLHF
CDR3nt: TGTGCCAGCATAGGGGGCGGTCTTAATTCACCCCTCCACTTT

d_gene: TRBD2
v_gene: TRBV30
j_gene: TRBJ2-7
len: 17
abundance: .
CDR3aa: CAWSARSGTGGPYEQYF
CDR3nt: TGTGCCTGGAGTGCCCGATCTGGTACGGGAGGCCCCTACGAGCAGTACTTC

d_gene: .
v_gene: TRBV19
j_gene: TRBJ2-1
len: 13
abundance: .
CDR3aa: CASGTFSYNEQFF
CDR3nt: TGTGCCAGTGGGACGTTCTCCTACAATGAGCAGTTCTTC

d_gene: .
v_gene: TRBV24-1
j_gene: TRBJ2-3
len: 15
abundance: .
CDR3aa: CATSDLQNGADTQYF
CDR3nt: TGTGCCACCAGTGATTTACAGAATGGGGCAGATACGCAGTATTTT

d_gene: .
v_gene: TRBV5-8
j_gene: TRBJ2-2
len: 17
abundance: .
CDR3aa: CASSLAHGSWDTGELFF
CDR3nt: TGTGCCAGCAGCTTGGCCCACGGGTCGTGGGATACCGGGGAGCTGTTTTTT

d_gene: .
v_gene: TRBV30
j_gene: TRBJ1-1
len: 14
abundance: .
CDR3aa: CAWSGWEKNTEAFF
CDR3nt: TGTGCCTGGAGTGGGTGGGAGAAGAACACTGAAGCTTTCTTT

d_gene: .
v_gene: TRBV12-3/TRBV12-4
j_gene: TRBJ1-6
len: 15
abundance: .
CDR3aa: CANSLEGSTSSPLHF
CDR3nt: TGTGCCAACAGTTTGGAAGGGAGTACGAGTTCACCCCTCCACTTT

d_gene: .
v_gene: TRBV5-1
j_gene: TRBJ2-5
len: 15
abundance: few
CDR3aa: CASSLGPSVRETQYF
CDR3nt: TGCGCCAGCAGCTTGGGGCCTAGCGTGAGGGAGACCCAGTACTTC

d_gene: .
v_gene: TRBV7-3
j_gene: TRBJ1-3
len: 14
abundance: few
CDR3aa: CASSLGQPGNTIYF
CDR3nt: TGTGCCAGCAGCTTAGGGCAGCCTGGAAACACCATATATTTT

d_gene: .
v_gene: TRBV19
j_gene: TRBJ2-1
len: 15
abundance: large
CDR3aa: CASSIGTESYNEQFF
CDR3nt: TGTGCCAGTAGTATCGGGACGGAGTCCTACAATGAGCAGTTCTTC

d_gene: .
v_gene: TRBV11-3
j_gene: TRBJ2-3
len: 15
abundance: .
CDR3aa: CASSLEGRSTDTQYF
CDR3nt: TGTGCCAGCAGCTTAGAGGGGCGGAGCACAGATACGCAGTATTTT

d_gene: TRBD2
v_gene: TRBV11-2
j_gene: TRBJ2-5
len: 15
abundance: .
CDR3aa: CASSLDLRREGDQYF
CDR3nt: TGTGCCAGCAGCTTAGATTTGAGGCGGGAGGGCGACCAGTACTTC

d_gene: TRBD1
v_gene: TRBV10-3
j_gene: TRBJ2-7
len: 13
abundance: .
CDR3aa: CAISEDRGYEQYF
CDR3nt: TGTGCCATCAGTGAGGACAGGGGCTACGAGCAGTACTTC

d_gene: .
v_gene: TRBV4-1
j_gene: TRBJ2-5
len: 14
abundance: .
CDR3aa: CASSQGRAQETQYF
CDR3nt: TGCGCCAGCAGCCAAGGCAGGGCCCAAGAGACCCAGTACTTC

d_gene: TRBD1
v_gene: TRBV7-2
j_gene: TRBJ2-1
len: 12
abundance: .
CDR3aa: CASSQTGARQFF
CDR3nt: TGTGCCAGCAGCCAGACAGGGGCTAGGCAGTTCTTC

d_gene: TRBD1
v_gene: TRBV7-2
j_gene: TRBJ1-2
len: 15
abundance: .
CDR3aa: CASSFGTGVDYGYTF
CDR3nt: TGTGCCAGCAGCTTTGGTACAGGGGTCGACTATGGCTACACCTTC

d_gene: .
v_gene: TRBV2
j_gene: TRBJ2-1
len: 11
abundance: .
CDR3aa: CASRRYNEQFF
CDR3nt: TGTGCCAGCAGGCGTTACAATGAGCAGTTCTTC